This T cell receptor (beta chain) originates from a study of blood T cell repertoires in COVID-19. Study-wide context: Acute and convalescent COVID-19 samples came from the United States, Italy and Spain. The analysed material was cDNA or gDNA that came from T cells, B-cell-depleted T cells, or PBMCs.

Per the authors' pipeline: Estimated nucleated cell counts came from reference gene primer amplification. TCRdb keeps only in-frame clones here, not all; method: immunoSEQ multiplex PCR. V and J calls and clone size are those listed in that table; D and trimming were worked out from the DNA. The sample has 250,000 to 350,000 clones, 75% to 90% seen once; the top ten hold 2.1%. Germline-derived CDR1 and CDR2 are SGHNT and YYREEE (reference sequence). The V segment lost 5 bases and the J segment 4 bases; nucleotides outside the gene matches: 5. This CDR3 has 13 residues. The sample consisted of peripheral blood. The clonotype comes from a woman aged 30 to 39 who had recovered from COVID-19. This chain uses TRBV5-4 with TRBJ1-1; 7 bases map to TRBD1. CDR3 DNA: TGTGCCAGCAGTTTCCGGGACAGCACTGAAGCTTTCTTT. This encodes CASSFRDSTEAFF.